The sequence of this T cell receptor (beta chain) was determined in a study of vaccination and CD4 T cells after COVID-19 (dated by TCRdb to 2022 to 2024). A note on the overall study: In the convalescent cohort there were six males and four females, among whom were two Hispanic individuals, seven Caucasians, two Asians and one multiracial person. Two doses of either the Pfizer-BioNTech BNT162b2 vaccine (n=8) or the Moderna mRNA-1273 vaccine (n=2) were administered to participants. In around nine COVID-19 convalescent patients and 4 infection-naive healthy vaccine recipients, the spike-specific CD4+ TCR repertoire before mRNA vaccination was compared with the repertoire after mRNA vaccination. Post-vaccine blood samples were collected a median of about 66 days after the second vaccine dose, ranging from about 14 to 241 days. Culture stimuli were overlapping spike peptide pools from SARS-CoV-2 and from the common cold coronaviruses HCoV-NL63, HCoV-OC43 and HCoV-229E. Post-COVID blood samples from convalescent patients were collected a median of roughly 100 days after diagnosis, with a range of roughly 35 to 180 days. As controls, cultures received a CEFX viral epitope pool (the positive control), an HIV-1 Nef peptide pool (the negative control), or no peptide at all. General findings and caveats noted by the study authors: An increase in the median number of SARS-CoV-2-reactive clonotypes from approximately 23 after infection to roughly 39 after vaccination was observed, but the change was not found to be significant. Of the vaccine-specific clones in convalescent patients, 304 of 307, or nearly all, reacted only to SARS-CoV-2 spike and did not cross-react with common cold coronaviruses. In convalescent patients, a median approximately 90% of post-vaccine SARS-CoV-2-reactive clones were detected only after vaccination, suggesting vaccine-specific priming. Only a relatively small number of convalescent patients were included in the study, and early timepoints following natural infection were not analyzed.

Deletion took 5 bases off V and 10 bases off J, with a span of 16 bases between the germline ends. CDR3 length: 14 amino acids, cysteine to phenylalanine. The entry retains the CDR3 DNA only, 42 bases that are in frame from base 1. CDR1 SGHNT and CDR2 YYREEE are derived from the germline V gene (reference sequence). In the paper's terms, the treatment or condition label means: roughly 10-day PBMC culture with coronavirus spike peptide pools or control peptides (ViraFEST assay). The study used the ViraFEST assay, which expanded antigen-specific T cells with peptide pools and then identified expanded clonotypes by TCR sequencing. Negative nucleocapsid antibody tests taken both before and after vaccination confirmed that the healthy vaccine recipients had no prior SARS-CoV-2 infection. About 1.8 million PBMCs per well were cultured in IMDM with roughly 5.2% human AB serum and approximately 10 IU/ml IL-2, plus 10 ug/ml peptide pools. Half of the culture medium was replaced with fresh IL-2-containing medium on days 3 and 7. After 10 days of culture, CD4+ T cells were isolated by negative selection with the EasySep CD4+ T cell isolation kit. Ficoll-Paque Plus gradient centrifugation was used to isolate PBMCs from whole blood, and the isolated PBMCs were then either used fresh or cryopreserved at -140C. Culture conditions were generally each tested in triplicate wells.

As regards this clonotype: The target of this receptor is not known. No quality values exist for individual bases; no much larger clone is one base distant.

Library method: PCR. At the Johns Hopkins FTIC core, DNA from the cultured CD4+ T cells underwent TCR sequencing with the Oncomine TCR Beta short-read assay. The QIAamp micro DNA kit was used to extract genomic DNA from the cultured CD4+ T cells. The Oncomine TCR Beta libraries from cultured CD4+ T cells were pooled using unique dual indexes and then sequenced on an Illumina iSeq 100. Per the source publication's procedure: Non-productive sequences were removed, and CDR3s that did not start with C, did not end with F or W, or were shorter than 7 amino acids were discarded. The MANAFEST web application was used to identify antigen-specific clonotypes by comparing peptide-stimulated wells against reference wells and other culture wells. Positive clones required FDR below 0.05, an odds ratio above 5, and productive frequency above 0.1% in at least two of three replicate wells. Cross-reactive clonotypes were defined as significantly expanded in both SARS-CoV-2 spike wells and at least one common cold coronavirus spike condition. Using R version 3.6.1, CDR3 homology was evaluated through Levenshtein distances (stringdist) along with unrooted phylogenetic trees (ape). In-frame beta chains were kept once TCRdb had trimmed the public reads at Q25 with fastp and called clones with MiXCR. One record per CDR3 amino acid sequence lists the most common genes and DNA. These V and J calls derive from TCRdb rather than the authors' analysis. For this sample the table gives about 23,000 distinct CDR3 sequences, of which 67% were detected only once. The ten largest clones represent about 20% of the sample.

The sequence came from a human donor who received a COVID-19 vaccine. The sample was CD4+ T cells from blood, cultured in vitro, taken after SARS-CoV-2 vaccination. This chain joins TRBV5-4 to TRBJ1-6, with a tentative D gene TRBD1 over 5 matching bases. The DNA sequence follows: TGTGCCAGCAGGGCCACAGGAGGGCACTCACCCCTCCACTTT. Its translation reads: CASRATGGHSPLHF.